The rows below give T cell receptor beta chains drawn from one sample of a study of blood T cells in healthy people across ages. MiXCR, run by TCRdb on the 5' RACE reads, gives a single entry per CDR3 protein. The sample yields around 800,000 distinct CDR3 sequences, 53% seen once. Sequencing input: blood. The receptors were gathered from a man of 80 years or more in good health. Each CDR3 is given without its conserved first and last residue.

v_call	j_call	cdr3_aa
TRBV7-2	TRBJ2-3	ASKGGLARDTQY
TRBV6-6	.	ASRNRDPYEQY
TRBV20-1	TRBJ2-1	SARHPSRSDEQF
TRBV7-2	TRBJ1-5	ASSFPPGAQH
TRBV24-1	TRBJ2-7	ATSDGTGNEQY
TRBV4-2	TRBJ1-1	ASSQGDRGTEAF
TRBV5-1	TRBJ2-7	ASSLAGSLGEQY
TRBV2	TRBJ2-1	ASKRDSLGDEQF
TRBV13	TRBJ2-7	ASRQGLARDLDEQY
TRBV28	TRBJ1-1	ASSLSGRKDTEAF
TRBV7-8	.	ASSRLGANEQY
TRBV3-1	TRBJ1-2	ASSQGPVEGGYT
TRBV24-1	TRBJ1-2	ATSDPRNYGYT
TRBV3-1	TRBJ1-2	ASNTPGTYGYT
TRBV7-3	TRBJ2-1	ASSGGSGWEQF
TRBV7-9	TRBJ1-2	ASSADDYGYT
TRBV3-1	TRBJ2-3	ASSPLAGGTDTQY
TRBV7-2	TRBJ1-4	ASSSTSGISY
TRBV29-1	TRBJ2-5	SVRDGQETQY
TRBV29-1	TRBJ1-2	SVERRDGSGYT
TRBV7-2	TRBJ2-7	ASSRGVGTNSYEQY
TRBV4-2	TRBJ2-7	ASSPLGSTFTYEQY
TRBV29-1	TRBJ2-1	SVDKSGAVEQF
TRBV10-3	TRBJ2-7	AIKSASGGYEQY
TRBV27	TRBJ2-5	ASSFAGTGGETQY
TRBV3-1	TRBJ1-2	ASSQEGAGNYGYT
TRBV6-5	TRBJ2-4	ASSRSGSGAKNIQY
TRBV7-9	TRBJ2-7	ASSWTSGVSYEQY
TRBV27	TRBJ2-3	ASPWSGRAGHRYAY
TRBV7-2	TRBJ2-3	ASSATSGGHRYAY
TRBV9	TRBJ2-3	ASSVGWEADTQY
TRBV25-1	TRBJ1-1	ASSIGGLRAF
TRBV6-5	TRBJ1-1	ASMGVGTEAF
TRBV18	TRBJ1-2	ASSSSDRGSSYT
TRBV7-2	TRBJ2-5	ASSRGLVETQY
TRBV28	TRBJ2-7	ASNVGQSQY
TRBV28	TRBJ1-5	ASSLWRQGAYQPQH
TRBV20-1	TRBJ2-1	SAPRDRGHNEQF
TRBV18	TRBJ1-5	ASSYDSNQPQH
TRBV5-1	TRBJ2-3	ASSWEARGGTDTQY
TRBV29-1	TRBJ2-3	SVDLAASEHRYAY